The present TCR beta chain was sequenced within a study of human thymus T cells. Sequencing used immunoSEQ multiplex PCR; TCRdb keeps in-frame clones, though not all of them. The sample comprises tens of thousands of clones, around 96% of which are singletons, and 0.031% rests with the top ten. Thymic resections from corrective heart surgery supplied the tissue. The donors were infants in Finland with congenital heart defects, otherwise immunologically healthy. Germline V gives CDR1 SGDLS, CDR2 YYNGEE. The ends were cut back, 4 bases at V and 5 bases at J, with 24 bases in the middle. This CDR3 has 17 amino acids.

The chain combines TRBV9 with TRBJ2-5; D unresolved. This receptor was identified in a boy under three years old with a congenital heart defect but otherwise immunologically healthy. Source material: thymus tissue. The CDR3: CASSPSTDRARWETQYF. In nucleotides, the CDR3 is TGTGCCAGCAGCCCGAGTACCGACCGAGCAAGGTGGGAGACCCAGTACTTC.